This T cell receptor (beta chain) originates from a study of blood T cell repertoires in COVID-19. At the level of the study: Samples of COVID-19 (acute and convalescent) were obtained from the United States, Italy and Spain.

Participants' reported clinical history set cohort assignment. V lost 5 bases to trimming and J lost 9 bases, with 11 bases between them. In germline, CDR1 is SGHAT, CDR2 FQNNGV. There are 12 residues in the CDR3. Original analysis: Estimates of nucleated cell counts were drawn from the amplification of reference gene primers. Only in-frame clones appear in the TCRdb table, and some are missing; sequencing was by immunoSEQ multiplex PCR. V and J calls plus clone size are reproduced from that table; the DNA served to infer D and trimming. Of roughly 200,000 clones listed, 70% to 90% were seen once; the top ten hold about 4.7%.

The rearrangement joins TRBV11-2 to TRBJ1-5; possibly TRBD1 for D (5 bases). The sequencing input was PBMCs or T cells enriched from blood (not recorded which). The receptor's source is a woman under 40 who had been exposed to COVID-19. The CDR3 DNA sequence: TGTGCCAGCAGCCTCCCAAGGGGGCCCCAGCATTTT. It yields the protein CASSLPRGPQHF.